The clone carrying this T cell receptor beta chain came up once. Sequenced by immunoSEQ multiplex PCR; TCRdb stores in-frame clones only, minus some. The sample lists approximately 79,000 clones, approximately 96% occurring once. This entry comes from a study of technical replicates of blood from a few donors. CDR1 and CDR2 (germline): MDHEN, SYDVKM. The V gene end was trimmed by 5 bases and the J gene end by 1 base; junction bases not matched to a gene: 5. The CDR3 has 15 residues. The V gene is TRBV28, the J gene TRBJ1-1; 9 bases align to TRBD1. The sequencing input was T cells isolated from PBMCs. This receptor was taken from a human donor in good health. CDR3 nucleotides: TGTGCCAGCAGTACTGGACAGGGGAGGAACACTGAAGCTTTCTTT. Its translation: CASSTGQGRNTEAFF.